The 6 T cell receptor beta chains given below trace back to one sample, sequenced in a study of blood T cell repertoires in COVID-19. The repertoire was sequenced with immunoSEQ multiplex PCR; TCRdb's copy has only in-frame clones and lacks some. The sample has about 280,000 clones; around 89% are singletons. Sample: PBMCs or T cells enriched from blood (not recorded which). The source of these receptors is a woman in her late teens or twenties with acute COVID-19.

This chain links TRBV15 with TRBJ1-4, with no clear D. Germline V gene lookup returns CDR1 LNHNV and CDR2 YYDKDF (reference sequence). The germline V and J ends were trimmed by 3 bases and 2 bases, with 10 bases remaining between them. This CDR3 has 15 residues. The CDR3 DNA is TGTGCCACCAGCAGTCCGGGAGAGACTAATGAAAAACTGTTTTTT. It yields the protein CATSSPGETNEKLFF.

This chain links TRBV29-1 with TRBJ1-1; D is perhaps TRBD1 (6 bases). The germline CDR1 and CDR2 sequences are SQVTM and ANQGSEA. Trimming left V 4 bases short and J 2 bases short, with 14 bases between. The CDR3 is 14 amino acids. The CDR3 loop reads CSVAQNRVNTEAFF. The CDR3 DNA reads TGCAGCGTTGCACAAAACAGGGTTAACACTGAAGCTTTCTTT.

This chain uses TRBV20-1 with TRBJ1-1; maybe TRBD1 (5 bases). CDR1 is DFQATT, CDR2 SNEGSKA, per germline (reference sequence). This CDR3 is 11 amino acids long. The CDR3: CSWGGRTEAFF. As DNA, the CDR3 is TGCAGCTGGGGGGGTCGCACTGAAGCTTTCTTT.

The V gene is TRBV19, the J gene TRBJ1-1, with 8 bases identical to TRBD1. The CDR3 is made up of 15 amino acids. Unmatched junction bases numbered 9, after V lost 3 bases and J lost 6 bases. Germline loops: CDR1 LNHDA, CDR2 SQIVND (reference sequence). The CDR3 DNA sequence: TGTGCCAGTAGTATTTTCTCCAGGGGGCGGGCTGAAGCTTTCTTT. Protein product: CASSIFSRGRAEAFF.

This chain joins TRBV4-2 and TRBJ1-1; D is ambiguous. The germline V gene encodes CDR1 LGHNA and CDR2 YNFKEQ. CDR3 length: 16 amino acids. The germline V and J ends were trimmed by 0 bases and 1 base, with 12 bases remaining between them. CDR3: CASSQDWRGSNTEAFF. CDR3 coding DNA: TGTGCCAGCAGCCAAGATTGGCGGGGTTCGAACACTGAAGCTTTCTTT.

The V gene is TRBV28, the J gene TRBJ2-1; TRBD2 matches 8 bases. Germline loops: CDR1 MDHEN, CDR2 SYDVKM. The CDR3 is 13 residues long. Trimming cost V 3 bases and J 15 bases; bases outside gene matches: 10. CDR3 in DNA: TGTGCCAGCAGTTTGGTGGTCGGGAGGGCCGCGTTCTTC. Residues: CASSLVVGRAAFF.